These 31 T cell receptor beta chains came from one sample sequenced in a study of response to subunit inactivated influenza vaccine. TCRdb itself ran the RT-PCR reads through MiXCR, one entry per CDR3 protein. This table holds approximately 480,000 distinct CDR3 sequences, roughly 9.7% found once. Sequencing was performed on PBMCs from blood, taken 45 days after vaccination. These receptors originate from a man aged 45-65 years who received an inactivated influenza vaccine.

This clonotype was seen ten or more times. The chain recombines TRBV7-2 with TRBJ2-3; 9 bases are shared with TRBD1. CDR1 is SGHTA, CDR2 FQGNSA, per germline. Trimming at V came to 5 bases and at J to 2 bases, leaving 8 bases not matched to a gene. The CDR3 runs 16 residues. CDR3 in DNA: TGTGCCAGCAGCCTCGGGACAGGGAGCAACACAGATACGCAGTATTTT. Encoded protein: CASSLGTGSNTDTQYF. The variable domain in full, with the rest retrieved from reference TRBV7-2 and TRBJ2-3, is GAGVSQSPSNKVTEKGKDVELRCDPISGHTALYWYRQSLGQGLEFLIYFQGNSAPDKSGLPSDRFSAERTGGSVSTLTIQRTQQEDSAVYLCASSLGTGSNTDTQYFGPGTRLTVL.

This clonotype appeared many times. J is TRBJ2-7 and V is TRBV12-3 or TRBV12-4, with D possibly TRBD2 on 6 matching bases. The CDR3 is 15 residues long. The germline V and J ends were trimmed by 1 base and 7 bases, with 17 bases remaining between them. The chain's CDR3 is CASSLGQGEAREQYF. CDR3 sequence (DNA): TGTGCCAGCAGTTTAGGGCAAGGGGAGGCGAGGGAGCAGTACTTC.

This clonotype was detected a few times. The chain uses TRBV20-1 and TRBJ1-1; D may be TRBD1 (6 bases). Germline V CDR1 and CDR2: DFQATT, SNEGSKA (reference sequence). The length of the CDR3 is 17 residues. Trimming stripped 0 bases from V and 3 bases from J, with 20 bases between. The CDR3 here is CSARDTGGWGLDTEAFF. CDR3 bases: TGCAGTGCTAGAGATACGGGGGGTTGGGGGCTGGACACTGAAGCTTTCTTT.

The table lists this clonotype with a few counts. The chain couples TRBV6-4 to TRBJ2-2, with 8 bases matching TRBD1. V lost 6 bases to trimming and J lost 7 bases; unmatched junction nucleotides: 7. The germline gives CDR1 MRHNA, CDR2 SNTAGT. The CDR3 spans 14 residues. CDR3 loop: CASRRGQGRGELFF. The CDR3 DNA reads TGTGCCAGCAGAAGAGGACAGGGACGCGGGGAGCTGTTTTTT.

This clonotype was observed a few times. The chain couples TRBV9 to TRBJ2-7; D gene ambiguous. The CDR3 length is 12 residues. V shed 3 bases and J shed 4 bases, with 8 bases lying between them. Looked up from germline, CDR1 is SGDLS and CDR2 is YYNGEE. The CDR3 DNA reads TGTGCCAGCAGCGCGGACGTGTACGAGCAGTACTTC. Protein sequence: CASSADVYEQYF.

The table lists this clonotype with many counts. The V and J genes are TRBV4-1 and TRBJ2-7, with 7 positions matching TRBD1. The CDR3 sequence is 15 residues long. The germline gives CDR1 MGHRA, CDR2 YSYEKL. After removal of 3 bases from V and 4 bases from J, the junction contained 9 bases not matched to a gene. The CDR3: CASSQPAQGFYEQYF. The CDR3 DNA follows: TGCGCCAGCAGCCAGCCGGCACAGGGGTTTTACGAGCAGTACTTC.

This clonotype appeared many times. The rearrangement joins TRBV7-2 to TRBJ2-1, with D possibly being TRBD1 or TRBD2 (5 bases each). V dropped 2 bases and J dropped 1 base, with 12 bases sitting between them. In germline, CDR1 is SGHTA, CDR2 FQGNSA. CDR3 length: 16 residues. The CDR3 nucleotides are TGTGCCAGCAGCTTAAGGACTGGGGGTTCCTACAATGAGCAGTTCTTC. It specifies CASSLRTGGSYNEQFF. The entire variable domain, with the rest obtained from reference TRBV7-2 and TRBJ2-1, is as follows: GAGVSQSPSNKVTEKGKDVELRCDPISGHTALYWYRQSLGQGLEFLIYFQGNSAPDKSGLPSDRFSAERTGGSVSTLTIQRTQQEDSAVYLCASSLRTGGSYNEQFFGPGTRLTVL.

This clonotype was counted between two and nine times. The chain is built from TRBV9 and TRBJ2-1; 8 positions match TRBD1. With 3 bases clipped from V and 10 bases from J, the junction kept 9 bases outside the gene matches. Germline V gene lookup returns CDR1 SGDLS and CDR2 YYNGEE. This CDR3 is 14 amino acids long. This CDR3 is CASSGGQVKGEQFF. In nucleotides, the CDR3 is TGTGCCAGCAGCGGGGGACAGGTCAAGGGGGAGCAGTTCTTC.

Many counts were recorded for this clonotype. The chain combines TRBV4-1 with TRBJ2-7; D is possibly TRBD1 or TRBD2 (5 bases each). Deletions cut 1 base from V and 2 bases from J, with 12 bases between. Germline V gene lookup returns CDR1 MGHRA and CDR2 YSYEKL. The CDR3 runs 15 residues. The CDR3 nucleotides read TGCGCCAGCAGCCAAGGTCCAGGGAGTCCCTACGAGCAGTACTTC. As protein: CASSQGPGSPYEQYF.

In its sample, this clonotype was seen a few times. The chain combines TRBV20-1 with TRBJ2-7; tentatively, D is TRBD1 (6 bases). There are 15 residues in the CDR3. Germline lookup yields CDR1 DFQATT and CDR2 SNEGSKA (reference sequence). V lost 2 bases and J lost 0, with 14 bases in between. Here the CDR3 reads CSARPRGRLSYEQYF. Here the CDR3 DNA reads TGCAGTGCTAGACCAAGGGGGAGACTCTCCTACGAGCAGTACTTC.

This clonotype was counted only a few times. The CDR3 sequence is CSARAPPQENYGYTF. The CDR3 nucleotides are TGCAGTGCTAGAGCTCCGCCTCAGGAGAACTATGGCTACACCTTC. The rearrangement links TRBV20-1 to TRBJ1-2; no reliable D call. The CDR3 runs 15 residues. Germline lookup yields CDR1 DFQATT and CDR2 SNEGSKA (reference sequence). Trimming took off 1 base at V and 2 bases at J, with 14 bases between the two ends.

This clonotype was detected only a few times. The CDR3 sequence is CAISEYGGRSDTEAFF. CDR3 sequence (DNA): TGTGCCATCAGTGAGTATGGGGGCCGATCTGACACTGAAGCTTTCTTT. This rearrangement joins TRBV10-3 to TRBJ1-1; weak D call: TRBD1 (6 bases). There are 16 residues in the CDR3. Germline V lookup: CDR1 ENHRY, CDR2 SYGVKD. V was trimmed by 1 base and J by 3 bases, leaving 15 bases between them.

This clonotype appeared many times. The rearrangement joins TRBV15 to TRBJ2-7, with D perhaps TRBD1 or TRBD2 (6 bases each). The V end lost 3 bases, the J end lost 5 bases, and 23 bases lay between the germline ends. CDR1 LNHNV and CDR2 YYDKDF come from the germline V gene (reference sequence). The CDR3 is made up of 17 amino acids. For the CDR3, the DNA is TGTGCCACCAGCAGCACATTGGGGGGCAGCCCTGAAGACGAGCAGTACTTC. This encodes CATSSTLGGSPEDEQYF.

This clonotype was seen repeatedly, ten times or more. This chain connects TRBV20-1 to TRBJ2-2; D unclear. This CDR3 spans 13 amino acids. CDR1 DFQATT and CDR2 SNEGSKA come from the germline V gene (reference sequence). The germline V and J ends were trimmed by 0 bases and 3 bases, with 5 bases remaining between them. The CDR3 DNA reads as TGCAGTGCTAGAGACCTATACACCGGGGAGCTGTTTTTT. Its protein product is CSARDLYTGELFF.

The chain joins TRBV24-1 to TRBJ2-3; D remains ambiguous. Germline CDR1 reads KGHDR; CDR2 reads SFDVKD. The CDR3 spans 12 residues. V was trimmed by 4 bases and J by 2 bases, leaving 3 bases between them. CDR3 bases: TGTGCCACCAGTGAAATCACAGATACGCAGTATTTT. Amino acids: CATSEITDTQYF.

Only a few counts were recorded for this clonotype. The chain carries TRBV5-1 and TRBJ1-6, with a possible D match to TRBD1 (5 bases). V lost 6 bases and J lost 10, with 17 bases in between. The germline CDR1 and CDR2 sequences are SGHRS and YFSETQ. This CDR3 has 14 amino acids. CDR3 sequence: CASTLERGRSPLHF. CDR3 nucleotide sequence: TGCGCCAGCACCCTGGAAAGGGGACGGTCACCCCTCCACTTT.

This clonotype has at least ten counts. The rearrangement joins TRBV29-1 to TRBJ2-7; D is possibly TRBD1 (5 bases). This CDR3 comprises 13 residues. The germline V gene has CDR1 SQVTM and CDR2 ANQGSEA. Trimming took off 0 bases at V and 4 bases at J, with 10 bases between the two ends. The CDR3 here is CSVEDPGSYEQYF. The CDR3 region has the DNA TGCAGCGTTGAAGATCCAGGGTCGTACGAGCAGTACTTC.

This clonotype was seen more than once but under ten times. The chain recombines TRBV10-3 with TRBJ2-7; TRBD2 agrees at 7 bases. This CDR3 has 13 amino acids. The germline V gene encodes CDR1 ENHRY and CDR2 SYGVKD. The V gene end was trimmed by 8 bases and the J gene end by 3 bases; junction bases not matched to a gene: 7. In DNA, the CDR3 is TGTGCCATCGCGGTTGGCGGGAGCTACGAGCAGTACTTC. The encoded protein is CAIAVGGSYEQYF.

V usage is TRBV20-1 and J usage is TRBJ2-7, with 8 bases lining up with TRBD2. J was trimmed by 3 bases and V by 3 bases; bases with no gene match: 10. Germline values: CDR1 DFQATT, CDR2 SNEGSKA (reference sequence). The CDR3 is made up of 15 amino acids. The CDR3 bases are TGCAGTGCTAGTCAAGCGGGGGAAGAGATCTACGAGCAGTACTTC. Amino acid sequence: CSASQAGEEIYEQYF.

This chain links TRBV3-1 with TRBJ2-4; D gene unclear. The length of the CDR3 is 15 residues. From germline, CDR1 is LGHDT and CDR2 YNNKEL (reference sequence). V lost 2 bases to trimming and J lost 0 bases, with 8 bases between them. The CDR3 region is CASSQTNIAKNIQYF. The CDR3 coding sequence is TGTGCCAGCAGCCAAACGAATATAGCCAAAAACATTCAGTACTTC.

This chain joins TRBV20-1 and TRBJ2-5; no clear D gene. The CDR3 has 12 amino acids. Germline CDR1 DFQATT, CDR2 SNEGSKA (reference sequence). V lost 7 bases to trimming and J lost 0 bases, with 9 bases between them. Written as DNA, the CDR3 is TGCAGTGAGTTTTGGGACCAAGAGACCCAGTACTTC. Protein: CSEFWDQETQYF.

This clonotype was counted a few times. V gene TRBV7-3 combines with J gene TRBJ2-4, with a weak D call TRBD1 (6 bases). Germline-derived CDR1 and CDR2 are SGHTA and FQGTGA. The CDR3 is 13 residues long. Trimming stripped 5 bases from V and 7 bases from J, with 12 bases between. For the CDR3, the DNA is TGTGCCAGCAGCCAAGGGGGTGGGAACATTCAGTACTTC. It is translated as CASSQGGGNIQYF.

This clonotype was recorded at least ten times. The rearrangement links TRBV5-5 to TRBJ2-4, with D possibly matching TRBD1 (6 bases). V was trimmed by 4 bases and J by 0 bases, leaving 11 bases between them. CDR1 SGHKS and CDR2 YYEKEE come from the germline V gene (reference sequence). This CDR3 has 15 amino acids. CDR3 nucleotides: TGTGCCAGCAGCGCCGGACAGATAGCCAAAAACATTCAGTACTTC. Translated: CASSAGQIAKNIQYF.

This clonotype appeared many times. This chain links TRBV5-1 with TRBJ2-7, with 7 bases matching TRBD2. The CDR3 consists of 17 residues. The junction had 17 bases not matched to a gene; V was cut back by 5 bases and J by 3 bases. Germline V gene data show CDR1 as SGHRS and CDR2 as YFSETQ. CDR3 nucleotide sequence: TGCGCCAGCAGGCCGACTAGCCCCGGAGAGTTGCGCTACGAGCAGTACTTC. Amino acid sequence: CASRPTSPGELRYEQYF.

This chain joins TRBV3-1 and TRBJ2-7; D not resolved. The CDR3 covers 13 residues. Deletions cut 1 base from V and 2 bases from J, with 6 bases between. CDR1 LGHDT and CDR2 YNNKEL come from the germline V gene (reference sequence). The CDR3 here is CASSQGITYEQYF. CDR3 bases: TGTGCCAGCAGCCAAGGCATTACCTACGAGCAGTACTTC.

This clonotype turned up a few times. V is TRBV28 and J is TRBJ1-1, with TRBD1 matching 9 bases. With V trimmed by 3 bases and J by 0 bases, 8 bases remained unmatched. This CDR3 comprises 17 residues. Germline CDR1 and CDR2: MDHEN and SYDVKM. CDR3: CASSLGLTGGLNTEAFF. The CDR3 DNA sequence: TGTGCCAGCAGTTTGGGCCTGACAGGGGGGCTGAACACTGAAGCTTTCTTT.

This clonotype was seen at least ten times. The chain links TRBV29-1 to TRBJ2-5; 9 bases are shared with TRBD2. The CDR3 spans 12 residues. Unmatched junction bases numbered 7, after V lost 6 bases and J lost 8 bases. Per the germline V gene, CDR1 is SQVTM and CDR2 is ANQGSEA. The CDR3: CSVGTSPPTQYF. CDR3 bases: TGCAGCGTGGGGACTAGCCCCCCTACCCAGTACTTC. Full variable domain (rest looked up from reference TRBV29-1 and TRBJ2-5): SAVISQKPSRDICQRGTSLTIQCQVDSQVTMMFWYRQQPGQSLTLIATANQGSEATYESGFVIDKFPISRPNLTFSTLTVSNMSPEDSSIYLCSVGTSPPTQYFGPGTRLLVL.

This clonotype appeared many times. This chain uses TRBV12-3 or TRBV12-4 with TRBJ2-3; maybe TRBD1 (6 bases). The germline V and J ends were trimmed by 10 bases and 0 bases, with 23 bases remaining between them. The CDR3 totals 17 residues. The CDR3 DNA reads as TGTGCCACAAGCATCAGGGGCGCTGGAACTAGCACAGATACGCAGTATTTT. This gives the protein CATSIRGAGTSTDTQYF.

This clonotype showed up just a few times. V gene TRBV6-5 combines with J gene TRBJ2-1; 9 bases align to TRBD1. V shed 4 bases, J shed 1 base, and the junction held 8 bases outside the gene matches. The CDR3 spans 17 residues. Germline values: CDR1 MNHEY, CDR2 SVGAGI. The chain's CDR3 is CASSSDRGKGSYNEQFF. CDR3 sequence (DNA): TGTGCCAGCAGTTCCGACAGGGGGAAGGGATCCTACAATGAGCAGTTCTTC.

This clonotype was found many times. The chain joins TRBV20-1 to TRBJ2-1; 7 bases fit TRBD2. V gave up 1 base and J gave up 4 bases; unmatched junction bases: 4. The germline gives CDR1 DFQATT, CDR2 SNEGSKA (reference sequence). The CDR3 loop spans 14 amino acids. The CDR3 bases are TGCAGTGCTAGAGTCCAGCGGGGTTACAATGAGCAGTTCTTC. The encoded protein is CSARVQRGYNEQFF.

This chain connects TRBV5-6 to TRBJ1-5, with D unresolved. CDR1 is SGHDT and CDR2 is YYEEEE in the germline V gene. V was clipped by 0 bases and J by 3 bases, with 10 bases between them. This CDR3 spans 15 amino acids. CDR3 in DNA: TGTGCCAGCAGCTTGGCCGTGGCAGTCAATCAGCCCCAGCATTTT. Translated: CASSLAVAVNQPQHF.